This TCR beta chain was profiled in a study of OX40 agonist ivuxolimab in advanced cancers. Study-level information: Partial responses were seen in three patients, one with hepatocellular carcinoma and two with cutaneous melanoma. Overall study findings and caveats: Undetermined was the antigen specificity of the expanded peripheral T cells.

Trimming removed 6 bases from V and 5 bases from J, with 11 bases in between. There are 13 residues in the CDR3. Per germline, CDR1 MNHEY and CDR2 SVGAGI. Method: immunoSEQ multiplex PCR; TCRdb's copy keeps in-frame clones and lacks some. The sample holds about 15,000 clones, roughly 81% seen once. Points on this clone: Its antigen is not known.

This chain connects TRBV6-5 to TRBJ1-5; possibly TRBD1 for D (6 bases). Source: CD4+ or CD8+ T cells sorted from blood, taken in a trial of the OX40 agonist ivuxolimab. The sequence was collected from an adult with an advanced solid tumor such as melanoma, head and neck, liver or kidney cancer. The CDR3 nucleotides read TGTGCCAGCAGCCCGGACAGTTATCAGCCCCAGCATTTT. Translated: CASSPDSYQPQHF.